The clone carrying this T cell receptor (beta chain) was recorded a few times. Antigen specificity is unknown. Unique molecular identifiers were added to individual cDNA molecules. TCRdb itself ran the 5' RACE reads through MiXCR, one entry per CDR3 protein. Altogether about 83,000 distinct CDR3 sequences are present, over 9% being singletons, with the ten largest covering less than 8.5%. This entry is derived from a study of early T cells in non-severe SARS-CoV-2 infection. Study outcomes and limitations: Using VDJdb, the matching emphasized anti-spike CD8 responses while missing private and CD4 specificities.

Trimming at V came to 6 bases and at J to 2 bases, leaving 5 bases not matched to a gene. The CDR3 covers 15 residues. Germline assignment: CDR1 SGHVS and CDR2 FNYEAQ. The sequence was collected from an adult who was a healthcare worker with PCR-confirmed SARS-CoV-2 infection or an uninfected control (not recorded which). The gene calls are TRBV7-6 and TRBJ2-3, with TRBD1 identical over 10 bases. The sample was whole blood. The CDR3: CASSRTGGPTDTQYF. CDR3 in DNA: TGTGCCAGCAGTCGGACAGGGGGACCCACAGATACGCAGTATTTT.